This T cell receptor (beta chain) comes out of a study of Graves' ophthalmopathy and Graves' hyperthyroidism. This clonotype was counted ten times or more. In germline, CDR1 is MNHEY, CDR2 SVGAGI. The CDR3 has 13 amino acids. V was clipped by 2 bases and J by 3 bases, with 8 bases between them. The hyperthyroidism patients had a new diagnosis of under 2 months' duration and were aged 18 to 65. Exclusion covered patients with other autoimmune diseases or uncontrolled infections (as well as pregnancy or lactation). Investigators amplified TCR beta CDR3 regions from RNA transcripts. HTBI primers were employed in first-round RT-PCR, then a second-round multiplex PCR followed. TCRdb reprocessed the multiplex PCR reads with MiXCR, giving one entry per CDR3 protein. The sample lists around 1,000,000 distinct CDR3 sequences; approximately 35% were seen once.

Sequencing input: peripheral blood or thyroid tissue (not recorded which). This sequence originates from an adult man with Graves' hyperthyroidism. The chain carries TRBV6-5 and TRBJ2-7; tentatively, D is TRBD1 (5 bases). CDR3 DNA: TGTGCCAGCAGTTACAGTCAGGGCTACGAGCAGTACTTC. This encodes CASSYSQGYEQYF.